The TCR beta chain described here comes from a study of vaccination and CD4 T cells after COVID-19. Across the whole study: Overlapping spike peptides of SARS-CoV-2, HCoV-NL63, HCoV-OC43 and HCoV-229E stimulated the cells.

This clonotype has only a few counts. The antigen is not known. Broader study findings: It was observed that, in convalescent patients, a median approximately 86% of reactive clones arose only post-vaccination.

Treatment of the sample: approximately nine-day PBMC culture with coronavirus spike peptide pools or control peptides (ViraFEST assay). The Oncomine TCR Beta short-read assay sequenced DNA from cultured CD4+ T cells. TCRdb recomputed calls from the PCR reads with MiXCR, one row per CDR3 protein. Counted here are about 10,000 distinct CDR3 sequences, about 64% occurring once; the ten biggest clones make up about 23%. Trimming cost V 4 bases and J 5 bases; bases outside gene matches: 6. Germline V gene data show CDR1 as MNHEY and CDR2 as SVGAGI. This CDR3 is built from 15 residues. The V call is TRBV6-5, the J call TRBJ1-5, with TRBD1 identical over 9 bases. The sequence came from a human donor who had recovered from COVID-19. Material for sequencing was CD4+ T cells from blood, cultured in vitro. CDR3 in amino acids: CASSSQDRGHQPQHF. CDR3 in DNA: TGTGCCAGCAGTTCCCAGGACAGGGGACATCAGCCCCAGCATTTT.